This TCR beta chain was recorded in a study of blood T cell repertoires in COVID-19. About the study: Whether acute or convalescent, the COVID-19 samples came from the United States, Italy and Spain.

In the source study's methods: By means of reference gene primer amplification, nucleated cell counts were estimated. The method was immunoSEQ multiplex PCR; TCRdb's version includes in-frame clones alone and lacks a portion of them. The DNA gave D and trimming, while V, J and clone size come from that table. The sample records around 80,000 clones, about 88% being singletons. Sequenced input: peripheral blood. The receptor was isolated from a man older than 75 with active or convalescent COVID-19.

The CDR3 DNA reads TGTGCCAGCAGTTGGTCAGGGGCCGGGGAGACCCAGTACTTC. This encodes CASSWSGAGETQYF. This sequence joins TRBV27 and TRBJ2-5, with D possibly TRBD1 on 6 matching bases. V was cut by 4 bases and J by 5 bases, with 14 bases left in between. This CDR3 spans 14 amino acids. Germline lookup yields CDR1 MNHEY and CDR2 SMNVEV (reference sequence).